This T cell receptor beta chain emerged from a study of metastatic and nonmetastatic thyroid tumors. Turning to the study itself: Repertoires were compared across blood and tumor or nodule tissue from malignant and benign thyroid patients.

This CDR3 has 16 residues. V was pared by 6 bases and J by 5 bases, with 22 bases between. The germline V gene encodes CDR1 MNHNS and CDR2 SASEGT. This clone was found once. Its antigen is unknown. Before thyroid surgery, none of the patients had received any treatment. Methods used by the authors: To classify distant metastasis in papillary thyroid cancer, a model was built from CDR3 differences across clinicopathological groups. Using MiXCR, TCRdb re-called clones from the PCR reads. In this record, the V and J calls reflect TCRdb's handling and not the investigators' own analysis. The repertoire holds around 27,000 clones, less than 25% seen once, with about 2.4% in the top ten. Study-level findings and limits: Versus benign nodules, malignant thyroid tumors reportedly had significantly higher TCR beta diversity, in blood and tumor.

The sequence was collected from a female donor with papillary thyroid cancer or a benign thyroid nodule (not recorded which). Some clones in this sample may be carry-over from other donors' samples. V usage is TRBV6-1 and J usage is TRBJ2-5, with TRBD2 as a possible D gene (6 bases). Sequencing input: blood. CDR3 sequence: CASRDAHRTIKETQYF. The CDR3 DNA follows: TGTGCCAGCAGAGATGCTCATCGGACTATTAAGGAGACCCAGTACTTC.